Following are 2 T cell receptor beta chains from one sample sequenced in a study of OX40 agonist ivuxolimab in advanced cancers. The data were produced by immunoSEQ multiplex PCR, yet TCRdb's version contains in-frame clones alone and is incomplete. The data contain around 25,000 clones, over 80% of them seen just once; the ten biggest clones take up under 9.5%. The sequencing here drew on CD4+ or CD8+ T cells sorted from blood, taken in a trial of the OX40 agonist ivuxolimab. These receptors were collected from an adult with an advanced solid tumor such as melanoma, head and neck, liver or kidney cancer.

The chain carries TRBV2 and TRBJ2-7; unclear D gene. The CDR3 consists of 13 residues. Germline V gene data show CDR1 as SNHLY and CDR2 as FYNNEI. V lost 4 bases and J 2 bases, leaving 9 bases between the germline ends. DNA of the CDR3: TGTGCCAGCAGTGGTAATGGGCCCTACGAGCAGTACTTC. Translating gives CASSGNGPYEQYF.

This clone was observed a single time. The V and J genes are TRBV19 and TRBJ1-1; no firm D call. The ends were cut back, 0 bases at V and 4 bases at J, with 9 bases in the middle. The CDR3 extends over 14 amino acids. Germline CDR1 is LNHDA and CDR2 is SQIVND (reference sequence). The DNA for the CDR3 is TGTGCCAGTAGTATAGATCTCGGGATCACTGAAGCTTTCTTT. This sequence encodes CASSIDLGITEAFF.